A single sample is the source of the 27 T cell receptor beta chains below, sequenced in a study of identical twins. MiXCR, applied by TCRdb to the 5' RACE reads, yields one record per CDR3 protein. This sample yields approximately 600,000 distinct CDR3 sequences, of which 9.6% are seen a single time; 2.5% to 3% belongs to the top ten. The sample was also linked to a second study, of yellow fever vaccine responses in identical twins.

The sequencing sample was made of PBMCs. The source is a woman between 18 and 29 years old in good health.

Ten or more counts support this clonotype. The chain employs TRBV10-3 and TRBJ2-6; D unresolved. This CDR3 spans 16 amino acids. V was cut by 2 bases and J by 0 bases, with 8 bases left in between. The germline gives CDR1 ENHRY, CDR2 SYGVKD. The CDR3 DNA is TGTGCCATCAGTGAGATTAGGACCTCTGGGGCCAACGTCCTGACTTTC. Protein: CAISEIRTSGANVLTF.

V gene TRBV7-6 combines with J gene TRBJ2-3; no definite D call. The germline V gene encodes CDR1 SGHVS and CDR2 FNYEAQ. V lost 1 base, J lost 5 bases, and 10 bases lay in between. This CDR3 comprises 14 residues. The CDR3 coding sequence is TGTGCCAGCAGCTTAGAGGCCGCCAGAGATACGCAGTATTTT. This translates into CASSLEAARDTQYF.

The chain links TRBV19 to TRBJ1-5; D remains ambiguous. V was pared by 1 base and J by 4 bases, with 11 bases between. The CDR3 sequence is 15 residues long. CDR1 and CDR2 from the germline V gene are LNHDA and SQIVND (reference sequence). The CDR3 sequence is CASSIVAGPNQPQHF. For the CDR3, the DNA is TGTGCCAGTAGTATAGTGGCAGGCCCTAATCAGCCCCAGCATTTT. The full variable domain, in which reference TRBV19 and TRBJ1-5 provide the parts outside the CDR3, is DGGITQSPKYLFRKEGQNVTLSCEQNLNHDAMYWYRQDPGQGLRLIYYSQIVNDFQKGDIAEGYSVSREKKESFPLTVTSAQKNPTAFYLCASSIVAGPNQPQHFGDGTRLSIL.

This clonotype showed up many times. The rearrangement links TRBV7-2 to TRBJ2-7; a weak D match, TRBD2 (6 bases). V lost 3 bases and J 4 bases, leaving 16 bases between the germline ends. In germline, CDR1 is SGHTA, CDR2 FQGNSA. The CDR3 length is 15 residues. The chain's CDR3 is CASSFRSGFSYEQYF. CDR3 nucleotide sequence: TGTGCCAGCAGCTTTAGAAGCGGGTTTTCGTACGAGCAGTACTTC.

The chain's CDR3 is CASSQEPHTTNEKLFF. CDR3 nucleotides: TGCGCCAGCAGCCAAGAACCGCACACAACTAATGAAAAACTGTTTTTT. The chain has TRBV4-3 and TRBJ1-4; no firm D call. With 0 bases removed from V and 0 bases from J, the gap between germline ends came to 8 bases. CDR1 and CDR2 (germline): LGHNA, YSLEER. CDR3 length: 16 residues.

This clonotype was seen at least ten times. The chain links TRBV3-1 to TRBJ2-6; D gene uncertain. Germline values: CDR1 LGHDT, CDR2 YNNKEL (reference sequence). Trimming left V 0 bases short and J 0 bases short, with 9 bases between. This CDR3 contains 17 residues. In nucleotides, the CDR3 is TGTGCCAGCAGCCAAGATCCAGGCCTCTCTGGGGCCAACGTCCTGACTTTC. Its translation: CASSQDPGLSGANVLTF.

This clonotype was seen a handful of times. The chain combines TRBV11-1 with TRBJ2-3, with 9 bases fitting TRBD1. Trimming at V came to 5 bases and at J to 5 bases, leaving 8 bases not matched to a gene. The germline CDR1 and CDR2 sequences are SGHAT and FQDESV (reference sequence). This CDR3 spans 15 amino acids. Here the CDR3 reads CASSIQTGGGDTQYF. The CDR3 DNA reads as TGTGCCAGCAGCATCCAGACAGGGGGGGGAGATACGCAGTATTTT.

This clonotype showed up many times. The CDR3 region is CASSLATGGSGDEQFF. CDR3 coding DNA: TGTGCCAGCAGCCTCGCGACAGGGGGCTCTGGAGATGAGCAGTTCTTC. V is TRBV6-1 and J is TRBJ2-1; TRBD1 agrees at 10 bases. Germline V lookup: CDR1 MNHNS, CDR2 SASEGT. The CDR3 runs to 16 residues. J gave up 8 bases and V 6 bases, and 13 bases lay outside the gene matches.

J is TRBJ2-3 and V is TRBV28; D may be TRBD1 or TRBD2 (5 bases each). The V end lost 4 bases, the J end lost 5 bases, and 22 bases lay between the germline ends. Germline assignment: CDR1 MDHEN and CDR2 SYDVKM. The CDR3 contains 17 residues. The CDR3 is CASSYQGTTLRGDTQYF. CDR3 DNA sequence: TGTGCCAGCAGTTACCAGGGTACCACTCTCCGGGGAGATACGCAGTATTTT.

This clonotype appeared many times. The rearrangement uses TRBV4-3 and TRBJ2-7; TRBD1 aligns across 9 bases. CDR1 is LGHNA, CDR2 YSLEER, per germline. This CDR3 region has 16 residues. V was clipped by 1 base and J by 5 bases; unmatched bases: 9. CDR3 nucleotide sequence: TGCGCCAGCAGCCAAGTTAGGACAGGGGAGATCCACGAGCAGTACTTC. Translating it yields CASSQVRTGEIHEQYF.

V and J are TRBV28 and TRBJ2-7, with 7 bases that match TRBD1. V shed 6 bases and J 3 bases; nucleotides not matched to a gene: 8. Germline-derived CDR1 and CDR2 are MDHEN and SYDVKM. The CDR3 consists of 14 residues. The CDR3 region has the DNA TGTGCCAGCAGGGTACGGGACAGACTCTACGAGCAGTACTTC. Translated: CASRVRDRLYEQYF.

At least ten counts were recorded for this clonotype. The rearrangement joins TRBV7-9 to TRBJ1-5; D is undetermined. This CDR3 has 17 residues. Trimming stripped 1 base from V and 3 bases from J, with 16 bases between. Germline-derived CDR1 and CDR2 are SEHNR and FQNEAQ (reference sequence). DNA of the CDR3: TGTGCCAGCAGCTTAGGGTCCGGGAGCCTCACCAATCAGCCCCAGCATTTT. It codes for CASSLGSGSLTNQPQHF.

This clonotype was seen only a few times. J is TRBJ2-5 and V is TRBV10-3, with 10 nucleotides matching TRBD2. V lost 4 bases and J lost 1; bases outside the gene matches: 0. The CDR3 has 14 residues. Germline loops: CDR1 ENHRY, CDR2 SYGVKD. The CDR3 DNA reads TGTGCCATCAGTGGGACTAGCGGCCAAGAGACCCAGTACTTC. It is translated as CAISGTSGQETQYF.

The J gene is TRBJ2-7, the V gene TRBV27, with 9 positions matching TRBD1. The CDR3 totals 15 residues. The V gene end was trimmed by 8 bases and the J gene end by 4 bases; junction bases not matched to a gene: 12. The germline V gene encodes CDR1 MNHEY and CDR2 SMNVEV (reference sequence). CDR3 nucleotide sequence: TGTGCCAGCTGCGTCCGGGGGACAGGGAGGTACGAGCAGTACTTC. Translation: CASCVRGTGRYEQYF.

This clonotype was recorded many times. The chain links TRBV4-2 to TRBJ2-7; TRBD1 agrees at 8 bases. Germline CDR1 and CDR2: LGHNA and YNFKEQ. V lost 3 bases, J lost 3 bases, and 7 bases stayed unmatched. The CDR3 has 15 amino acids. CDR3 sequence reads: CASSQRGQDDYEQYF. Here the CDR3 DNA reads TGTGCCAGCAGCCAGAGGGGACAGGACGACTACGAGCAGTACTTC.

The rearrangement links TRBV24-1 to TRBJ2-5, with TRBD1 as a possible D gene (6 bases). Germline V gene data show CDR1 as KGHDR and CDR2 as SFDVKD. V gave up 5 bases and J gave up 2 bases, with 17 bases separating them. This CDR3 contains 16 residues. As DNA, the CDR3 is TGTGCCACCAGTGGAAATGAGGGGGTAAATCAAGAGACCCAGTACTTC. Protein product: CATSGNEGVNQETQYF.

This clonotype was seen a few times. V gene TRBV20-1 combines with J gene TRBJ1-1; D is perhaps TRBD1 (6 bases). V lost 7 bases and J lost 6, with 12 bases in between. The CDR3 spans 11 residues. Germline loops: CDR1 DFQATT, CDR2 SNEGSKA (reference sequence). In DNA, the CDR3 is TGCAGTGTTATGGGGACACCTGAAGCTTTCTTT. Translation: CSVMGTPEAFF.

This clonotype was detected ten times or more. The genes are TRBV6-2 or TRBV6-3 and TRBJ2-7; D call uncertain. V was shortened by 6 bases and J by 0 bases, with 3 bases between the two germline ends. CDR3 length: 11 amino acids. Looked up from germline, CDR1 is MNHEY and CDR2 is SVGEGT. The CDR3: CASSHSYEQYF. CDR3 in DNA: TGTGCCAGCAGCCACTCCTACGAGCAGTACTTC.

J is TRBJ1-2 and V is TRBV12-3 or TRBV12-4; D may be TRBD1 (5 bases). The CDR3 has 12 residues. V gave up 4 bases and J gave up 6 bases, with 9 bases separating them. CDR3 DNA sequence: TGTGCCAGCAGTTCGCAGGGTAATGGCTACACCTTC. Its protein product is CASSSQGNGYTF.

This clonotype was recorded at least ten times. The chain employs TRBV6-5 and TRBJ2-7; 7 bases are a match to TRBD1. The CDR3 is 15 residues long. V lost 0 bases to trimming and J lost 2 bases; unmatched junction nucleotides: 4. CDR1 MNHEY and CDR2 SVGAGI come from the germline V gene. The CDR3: CASSYSGQGAYEQYF. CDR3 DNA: TGTGCCAGCAGTTACTCGGGCCAGGGGGCCTACGAGCAGTACTTC.

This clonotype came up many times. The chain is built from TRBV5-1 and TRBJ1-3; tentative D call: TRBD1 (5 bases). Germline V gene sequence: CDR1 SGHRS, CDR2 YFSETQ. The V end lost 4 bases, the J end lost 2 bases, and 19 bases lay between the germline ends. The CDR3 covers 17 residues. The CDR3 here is CASSGLGQGVTGNTIYF. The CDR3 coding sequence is TGCGCCAGCAGCGGCCTGGGTCAGGGCGTAACTGGAAACACCATATATTTT.

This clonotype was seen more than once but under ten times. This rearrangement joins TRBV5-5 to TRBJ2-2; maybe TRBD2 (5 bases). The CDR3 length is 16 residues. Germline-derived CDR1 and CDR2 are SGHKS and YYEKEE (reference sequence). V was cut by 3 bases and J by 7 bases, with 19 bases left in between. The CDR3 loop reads CASSYRYGLGSGELFF. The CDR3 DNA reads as TGTGCCAGCAGCTATCGGTACGGACTGGGAAGCGGGGAGCTGTTTTTT.

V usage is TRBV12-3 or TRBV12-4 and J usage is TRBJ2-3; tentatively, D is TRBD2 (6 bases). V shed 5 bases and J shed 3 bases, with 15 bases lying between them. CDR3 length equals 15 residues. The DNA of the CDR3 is TGTGCCAGCAGTATAGGTTCTGCGGGGACAGATACGCAGTATTTT. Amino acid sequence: CASSIGSAGTDTQYF.

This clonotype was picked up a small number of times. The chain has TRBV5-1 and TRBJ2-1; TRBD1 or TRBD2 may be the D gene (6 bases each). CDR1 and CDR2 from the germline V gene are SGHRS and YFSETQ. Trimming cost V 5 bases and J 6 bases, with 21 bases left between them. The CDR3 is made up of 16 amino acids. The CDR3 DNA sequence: TGCGCCAGCAGAGAGGGAAGGGGGGCCTCGGGCAATGAGCAGTTCTTC. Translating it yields CASREGRGASGNEQFF.

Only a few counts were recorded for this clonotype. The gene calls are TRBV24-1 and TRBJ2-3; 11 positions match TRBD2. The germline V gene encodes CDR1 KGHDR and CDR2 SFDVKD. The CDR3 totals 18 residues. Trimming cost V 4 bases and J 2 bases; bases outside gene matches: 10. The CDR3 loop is CATSDSPLTSGVTDTQYF. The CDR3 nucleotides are TGTGCCACCAGTGACTCACCGTTGACTAGCGGGGTCACAGATACGCAGTATTTT.

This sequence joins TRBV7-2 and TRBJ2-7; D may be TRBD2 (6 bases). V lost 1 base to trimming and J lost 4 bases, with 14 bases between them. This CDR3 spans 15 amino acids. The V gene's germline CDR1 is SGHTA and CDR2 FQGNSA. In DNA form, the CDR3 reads TGTGCCAGCAGCTTAGAGGCCGGGACTTATTACGAGCAGTACTTC. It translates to CASSLEAGTYYEQYF.

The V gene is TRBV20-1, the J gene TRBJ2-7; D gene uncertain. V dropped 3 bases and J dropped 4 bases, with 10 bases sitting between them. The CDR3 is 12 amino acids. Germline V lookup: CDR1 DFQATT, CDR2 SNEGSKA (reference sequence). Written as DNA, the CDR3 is TGCAGTGCTAGTAAAGGAGTATACGAGCAGTACTTC. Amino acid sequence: CSASKGVYEQYF.